This T cell receptor beta chain was retrieved from a study of early stage breast cancer tumors. Study information: ER+/PR+/HER2- status applied to about 75% of the 16 invasive breast tumors. About eight ER+/PR+/HER2- tumors were invasive ductal; four were invasive lobular.

Whole-study results and caveats: Tumor and normal breast were distinguished via blood comparison in about 90% of the 16 patients.

Sequencing was performed with immunoSEQ multiplex PCR; in TCRdb, only in-frame clones are kept and a portion is missing. This table holds roughly 21,000 clones, 76% found once. As for this clone: The antigen is not known.

The source material was blood. This receptor was obtained from a person in their sixties with breast cancer.

This CDR3 reads CASSLVGSPTGYEQYF. CDR3 nucleotides: TGTGCCAGCAGCTTAGTAGGGTCACCGACCGGCTACGAGCAGTACTTC. The genes are TRBV7-2 and TRBJ2-7; D ambiguous. This CDR3 comprises 16 residues. Trimming removed 1 base from V and 3 bases from J, with 16 bases in between. Germline V lookup: CDR1 SGHTA, CDR2 FQGNSA.